These 19 T cell receptor beta chains share one sample of origin, sequenced in a study of T cell responses to AZD1222 COVID-19 vaccine. Only in-frame clones appear in the TCRdb table, and some are missing; sequencing was by immunoSEQ multiplex PCR. The table shows about 120,000 clones, with 92% occurring only once. The sample here was peripheral blood, taken 28 days after the second AZD1222 dose. These receptors originate from an adult who received the AZD1222 COVID-19 vaccine.

Only a few counts were recorded for this clone. V gene TRBV3-1 (or the pseudogene TRBV3-2) combines with J gene TRBJ1-1, with D tentatively TRBD1 (5 bases). Looked up from germline, CDR1 is LGHDT and CDR2 is YNNKEL (reference sequence). CDR3 length: 15 residues. The ends were cut back, 0 bases at V and 5 bases at J, with 13 bases in the middle. The chain's CDR3 is CASSQEARGITEAFF. The CDR3 region has the DNA TGTGCCAGCAGCCAAGAGGCCCGGGGGATTACTGAAGCTTTCTTT.

With regard to this clone: The same CDR3 arises from other DNA sequences in this sample as well. V and J are TRBV5-1 and TRBJ2-3; no definite D call. Germline CDR1 SGHRS, CDR2 YFSETQ. This CDR3 is 12 amino acids long. Trimming shortened V by 1 base and J by 4 bases, and 4 bases separated the two germline ends. The CDR3 spells CASSLSADTQYF. Written as DNA, the CDR3 is TGCGCCAGCAGCTTGAGTGCAGATACGCAGTATTTT.

The chain uses TRBV5-1 and TRBJ1-5, with D perhaps matching TRBD1 (6 bases). The CDR3 consists of 15 residues. CDR1 is SGHRS, CDR2 YFSETQ, per germline. V was trimmed by 1 base and J by 5 bases, leaving 13 bases between them. CDR3: CASSLMVGADQPQHF. The CDR3 coding sequence is TGCGCCAGCAGCTTGATGGTGGGGGCGGATCAGCCCCAGCATTTT. Variable domain in full (rest from reference TRBV5-1 and TRBJ1-5): KAGVTQTPRYLIKTRGQQVTLSCSPISGHRSVSWYQQTPGQGLQFLFEYFSETQRNKGNFPGRFSGRQFSNSRSEMNVSTLELGDSALYLCASSLMVGADQPQHFGDGTRLSIL.

V is TRBV7-2 and J is TRBJ2-7; TRBD2 matches 11 bases. The CDR3 contains 14 residues. From germline, CDR1 is SGHTA and CDR2 FQGNSA. Trimming cost V 4 bases and J 3 bases; bases outside gene matches: 2. The CDR3 nucleotides are TGTGCCAGCAGCTGGGGACTAGCGGACTACGAGCAGTACTTC. This encodes CASSWGLADYEQYF. The full variable domain, its missing parts supplied by reference TRBV7-2 and TRBJ2-7, is GAGVSQSPSNKVTEKGKDVELRCDPISGHTALYWYRQSLGQGLEFLIYFQGNSAPDKSGLPSDRFSAERTGGSVSTLTIQRTQQEDSAVYLCASSWGLADYEQYFGPGTRLTVT.

This chain connects TRBV5-6 to TRBJ2-1; perhaps TRBD1 as D (6 bases). With 4 bases removed from V and 9 bases from J, the gap between germline ends came to 8 bases. Germline loops: CDR1 SGHDT, CDR2 YYEEEE. The CDR3 length is 11 residues. CDR3 nucleotides: TGTGCCAGCAGCCAACAGGGTGAGCAGTTCTTC. It codes for CASSQQGEQFF.

The gene calls are TRBV5-4 and TRBJ1-2, with D possibly matching TRBD1 (6 bases). CDR1 and CDR2 from the germline V gene are SGHNT and YYREEE (reference sequence). This CDR3 comprises 14 residues. V dropped 0 bases and J dropped 1 base, with 7 bases sitting between them. This chain's CDR3 is CASSLEGGNYGYTF. The CDR3 coding sequence is TGTGCCAGCAGCTTGGAAGGGGGTAACTATGGCTACACCTTC.

The rearrangement joins TRBV29-1 to TRBJ1-4, with unresolved D. CDR1 and CDR2 (germline): SQVTM, ANQGSEA. The CDR3 sequence is 13 residues long. V gave up 4 bases and J gave up 4 bases, with 10 bases separating them. This CDR3 is CSVANSINEKLFF. Written as DNA, the CDR3 is TGCAGCGTTGCCAACAGTATTAATGAAAAACTGTTTTTT.

This sequence joins TRBV2 and TRBJ2-2, with 12 bases fitting TRBD1. The CDR3 loop spans 15 amino acids. J lost 7 bases, V lost 7 bases, and 7 bases had no gene match. Germline V gives CDR1 SNHLY, CDR2 FYNNEI. The CDR3 reads CASTPGQGAVGELFF. The CDR3 nucleotides are TGTGCCAGCACTCCGGGACAGGGGGCGGTCGGGGAGCTGTTTTTT. The entire variable domain, with the rest obtained from reference TRBV2 and TRBJ2-2, is as follows: EPEVTQTPSHQVTQMGQEVILRCVPISNHLYFYWYRQILGQKVEFLVSFYNNEISEKSEIFDDQFSVERPDGSNFTLKIRSTKLEDSAMYFCASTPGQGAVGELFFGEGSRLTVL.

This clone turned up a few times. V usage is TRBV2 and J usage is TRBJ2-5; D gene uncertain. Germline lookup yields CDR1 SNHLY and CDR2 FYNNEI. CDR3 length equals 14 residues. With 11 bases removed from V and 5 bases from J, the gap between germline ends came to 21 bases. This chain's CDR3 is CASAERTFGETQYF. The CDR3 DNA follows: TGTGCCTCAGCAGAAAGAACATTTGGGGAGACCCAGTACTTC.

This chain uses TRBV12-3 or TRBV12-4 with TRBJ2-5; the D gene is possibly TRBD2 (5 bases). V lost 1 base, J lost 5 bases, and 5 bases lay in between. The CDR3 loop spans 12 amino acids. The CDR3 bases are TGTGCCAGCAGTTTAGGGGAGGAGACCCAGTACTTC. Translation gives CASSLGEETQYF.

The chain has TRBV5-1 and TRBJ1-3, with 8 bases fitting TRBD1. V lost 4 bases and J lost 1; bases outside the gene matches: 16. Germline V CDR1 and CDR2: SGHRS, YFSETQ. The CDR3 consists of 19 residues. CDR3 residues: CASSPGQGLVGVSGNTIYF. The CDR3 nucleotides read TGCGCCAGCAGCCCTGGACAGGGATTGGTTGGGGTTTCTGGAAACACCATATATTTT.

V gene TRBV7-8 combines with J gene TRBJ1-1; D unresolved. The CDR3 covers 12 residues. Germline V CDR1 and CDR2: SGHVS, FQNEAQ. V dropped 1 base and J dropped 7 bases, with 7 bases sitting between them. The CDR3 bases are TGTGCCAGCAGCTTAGAAGTAGGTGAAGCTTTCTTT. Translated: CASSLEVGEAFF.

V usage is TRBV5-4 and J usage is TRBJ2-5; D is uncertain. The CDR3 has 15 amino acids. Germline loops: CDR1 SGHNT, CDR2 YYREEE (reference sequence). Trimming stripped 1 base from V and 1 base from J, with 11 bases between. CDR3 sequence (DNA): TGTGCCAGCAGCTTGAGCCCGACCCTCCAAGAGACCCAGTACTTC. Encoded protein: CASSLSPTLQETQYF.

This clone is a singleton in its sample. The CDR3 sequence: CASSPGSSTDTQYF. The CDR3 DNA is TGTGCCAGCAGCCCAGGGTCTAGCACAGATACGCAGTATTTT. The V and J genes are TRBV7-9 and TRBJ2-3; D is perhaps TRBD1 (5 bases). The CDR3 loop spans 14 amino acids. Germline V gene sequence: CDR1 SEHNR, CDR2 FQNEAQ (reference sequence). The V end lost 5 bases, the J end lost 0 bases, and 9 bases lay between the germline ends.

The V call is TRBV25-1, the J call TRBJ2-5; 9 bases line up with TRBD1. Germline V gene lookup returns CDR1 MGHDK and CDR2 SYGVNS. Trimming removed 8 bases from V and 2 bases from J; junction bases left unmatched: 3. The CDR3 totals 13 residues. CDR3 DNA sequence: TGTGCCAGCGAAGGGACAGGGCAAGAGACCCAGTACTTC. Protein sequence: CASEGTGQETQYF.

The J gene is TRBJ1-3, the V gene TRBV15; D is possibly TRBD1 (5 bases). This CDR3 has 18 residues. Germline V gene lookup returns CDR1 LNHNV and CDR2 YYDKDF (reference sequence). V lost 3 bases and J 2 bases, leaving 20 bases between the germline ends. The CDR3 sequence: CATSRDTDSALAGNTIYF. The CDR3 bases are TGTGCCACCAGCAGGGACACGGATTCAGCGTTAGCTGGAAACACCATATATTTT.

The chain joins TRBV7-9 to TRBJ2-1; 11 bases are shared with TRBD2. CDR1 and CDR2 from the germline V gene are SEHNR and FQNEAQ (reference sequence). This CDR3 is 16 amino acids long. V shed 2 bases, J shed 2 bases, and the junction held 2 bases outside the gene matches. CDR3 residues: CASSLRLAGTYNEQFF. The CDR3 nucleotides are TGTGCCAGCAGCTTAAGACTAGCGGGAACCTACAATGAGCAGTTCTTC. Based on the CDR3 plus reference TRBV7-9 and TRBJ2-1, the full variable domain is DTGVSQNPRHKITKRGQNVTFRCDPISEHNRLYWYRQTLGQGPEFLTYFQNEAQLEKSRLLSDRFSAERPKGSFSTLEIQRTEQGDSAMYLCASSLRLAGTYNEQFFGPGTRLTVL.

This chain uses TRBV19 with TRBJ2-1; D not certain. This CDR3 has 11 residues. The germline V and J ends were trimmed by 5 bases and 9 bases, with 8 bases remaining between them. Germline CDR1 LNHDA, CDR2 SQIVND (reference sequence). The CDR3 sequence: CASSSLVEQFF. DNA of the CDR3: TGTGCCAGTAGTTCGTTAGTTGAGCAGTTCTTC.

The V call is TRBV6-1, the J call TRBJ2-7; a possible D gene is TRBD1 (6 bases). V lost 2 bases and J 1 base, leaving 6 bases between the germline ends. CDR1 and CDR2 (germline): MNHNS, SASEGT. The CDR3 has 13 residues. The CDR3 loop reads CASSEQGSYEQYF. CDR3 in DNA: TGTGCCAGCAGTGAACAGGGGTCCTACGAGCAGTACTTC.